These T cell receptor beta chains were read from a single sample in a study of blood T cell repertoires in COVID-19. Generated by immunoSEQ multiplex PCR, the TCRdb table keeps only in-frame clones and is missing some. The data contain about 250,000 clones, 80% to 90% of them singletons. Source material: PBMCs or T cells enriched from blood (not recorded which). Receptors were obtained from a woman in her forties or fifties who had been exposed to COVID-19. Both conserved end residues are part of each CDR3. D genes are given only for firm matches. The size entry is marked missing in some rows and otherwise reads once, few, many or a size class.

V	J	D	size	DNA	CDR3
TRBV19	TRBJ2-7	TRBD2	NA	TGTGCCAGTAGTATGAGCGGGGCTCCCTACGAGCAGTACTTC	CASSMSGAPYEQYF
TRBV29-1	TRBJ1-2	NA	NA	TGCAGCGTTGAAGATCGGGTAGTCGGGACAAGGGGCTACACCTTC	CSVEDRVVGTRGYTF
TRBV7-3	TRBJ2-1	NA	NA	TGTGCCAGCAGCTTATTTACCGAGGATGAGCAGTTCTTC	CASSLFTEDEQFF
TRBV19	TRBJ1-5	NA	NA	TGTGCCAGTAGTAGGACGGGGAAGGAAAATCAGCCCCAGCATTTT	CASSRTGKENQPQHF
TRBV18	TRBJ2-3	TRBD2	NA	TGTGCCAGCTCACAAGCCCTAGCGGGGACAGATACGCAGTATTTT	CASSQALAGTDTQYF
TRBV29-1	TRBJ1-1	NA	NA	TGCAGCGTTGGTCTTCTGAACACTGAAGCTTTCTTT	CSVGLLNTEAFF
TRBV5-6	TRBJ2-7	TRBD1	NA	TGTGCCAGCAGCACTACAGGGGTTGCCTACGAGCAGTACTTC	CASSTTGVAYEQYF
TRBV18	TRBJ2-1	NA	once	TGTGCCAGCTCAGCCTTTAGGGGTACGGACAATGAGCAGTTCTTC	CASSAFRGTDNEQFF
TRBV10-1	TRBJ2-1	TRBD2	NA	TGCGCCAGCAGTGATCGGCTAGCGGGGGCTGCGGGAAAGAATGAGCAGTTCTTC	CASSDRLAGAAGKNEQFF
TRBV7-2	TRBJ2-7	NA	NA	TGTGCCAGCAGCCCGACATCTTCAGGCGAGCAGTACTTC	CASSPTSSGEQYF
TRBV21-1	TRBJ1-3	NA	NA	TGTGCCAGCAGGCCAGGGACAGTTGCCCATGGAAGAAACACCATATATTTT	CASRPGTVAHGRNTIYF
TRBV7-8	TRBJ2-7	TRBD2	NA	TGTGCCAGCAGTAGCGGACTAGCGGGCTACGAGCAGTACTTC	CASSSGLAGYEQYF
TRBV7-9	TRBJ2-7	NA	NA	TGTGCCAGCAGTTACTACATCCACGAGCAGTACTTC	CASSYYIHEQYF
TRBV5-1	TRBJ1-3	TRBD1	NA	TGCGCCAGCAGCAGTACCGGGACAGGGGAGACGGCTGGAAACACCATATATTTT	CASSSTGTGETAGNTIYF
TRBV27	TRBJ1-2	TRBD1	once	TGTGCCAGCAGTCTACGACGGACAGGGGAACACTATGGCTACACCTTC	CASSLRRTGEHYGYTF
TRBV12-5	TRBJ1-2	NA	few	TGTGCTAGTGGTTTCCCTGGCAGGGGCAACTATGGCTACACCTTC	CASGFPGRGNYGYTF
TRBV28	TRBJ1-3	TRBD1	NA	TGTGCCAGCAGTTCACAGGGGGCGGAAGATGGAAACACCATATATTTT	CASSSQGAEDGNTIYF
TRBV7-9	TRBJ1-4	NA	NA	TGTGCCAGCAGCTTAGCCCGAGGGGAAAAACTGTTTTTT	CASSLARGEKLFF
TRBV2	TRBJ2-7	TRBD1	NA	TGTGCCAGCAGTGAAGGCTACAGGGGAACCTACGAGCAGTACTTC	CASSEGYRGTYEQYF
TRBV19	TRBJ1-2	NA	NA	TGTGCCAGTAGTAGGGACACCCGGGACTATGGCTACACCTTC	CASSRDTRDYGYTF
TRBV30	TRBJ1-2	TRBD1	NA	TGTGCCTGGACAGGGGGCGATGGCTACACCTTC	CAWTGGDGYTF
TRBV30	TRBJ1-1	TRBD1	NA	TGTGCCTGGAGAAACCAGGGGGCTAGGGACACTGAAGCTTTCTTT	CAWRNQGARDTEAFF
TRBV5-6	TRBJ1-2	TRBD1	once	TGTGCCAGCAGCTTGACAGGGGCCCGCTACACCTTC	CASSLTGARYTF
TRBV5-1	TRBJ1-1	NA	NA	TGCGCCAGTCGGGGGGATAACATGAACACTGAAGCTTTCTTT	CASRGDNMNTEAFF
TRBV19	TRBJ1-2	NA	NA	TGTGCCAGTAGTTCCCCCGGCAGGGCGAAATATGGCTACACCTTC	CASSSPGRAKYGYTF
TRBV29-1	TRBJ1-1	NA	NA	TGCAGCGTTATAAGGGGCCTGACTGAAGCTTTCTTT	CSVIRGLTEAFF
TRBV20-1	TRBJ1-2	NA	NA	TGCAGTGCTAGTGGCAGGCTCTATGGCTACACCTTC	CSASGRLYGYTF
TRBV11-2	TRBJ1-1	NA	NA	TGTGCCAGCAGCCCCGATAGGGGGTGGTCGGCTGAAGCTTTCTTT	CASSPDRGWSAEAFF
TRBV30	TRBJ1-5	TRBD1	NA	TGTGCCTGGGGACAGGGGTTTGGCCAGCCCCAGCATTTT	CAWGQGFGQPQHF
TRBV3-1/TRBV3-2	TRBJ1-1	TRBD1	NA	TGTGCCAGCAGCCCAGGGGGAGAAATGAACACTGAAGCTTTCTTT	CASSPGGEMNTEAFF
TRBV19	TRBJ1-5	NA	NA	TGTGCCAGTAAGGGAGTAACAGGGTCGAATCAGCCCCAGCATTTT	CASKGVTGSNQPQHF